A selection of T cell receptor beta chains follows, all from one sample in a study of CD4+ T cells in melanoma. Sequencing was performed with immunoSEQ multiplex PCR; in TCRdb, only in-frame clones are kept and a portion is missing. The sample records about 140,000 clones, roughly 91% being singletons. These receptors were taken from a human donor with melanoma. CDR3s include the opening cysteine and the closing phenylalanine or tryptophan. Each record gives: V gene, clone size, J gene, D gene, CDR3 DNA, CDR3 protein. The D gene is left open where the match is weak. Not all rows give a size; the values are once, few, many and, for expanded clones, a class.

>TRBV7-2|.|TRBJ2-3|.
TGTGCCAGCAGCTTACGGGTAGAGGATACGCAGTATTTT
CASSLRVEDTQYF
>TRBV5-5|once|TRBJ2-2|.
TGTGCCAGCAGCTTTTCCCCGGTCCGGAGTGGATTTGCCGGGGAGCTGTTTTTT
CASSFSPVRSGFAGELFF
>TRBV7-9|few|TRBJ2-2|TRBD1
TGTGCCAGCAGCCCTATGAGGGGGCACACCGGGGAGCTGTTTTTT
CASSPMRGHTGELFF
>TRBV4-1|medium-sized|TRBJ2-1|.
TGCGCCAGCAGCCAAGTTCCCGCGAGATCCTACAATGAGCAGTTCTTC
CASSQVPARSYNEQFF
>TRBV18|.|TRBJ2-1|.
TGTGCCAGCTCACCACCAGGGGGGTCCTACAATGAGCAGTTCTTC
CASSPPGGSYNEQFF
>TRBV6-4|once|TRBJ1-1|.
TGTGCCAGCAGTGACTCGGGGGGGGCCACTGAAGCTTTCTTT
CASSDSGGATEAFF
>TRBV10-2|.|TRBJ1-4|TRBD1
TGCGCCAGCAGTGTGCTTTTTCGCGGCGGGACAGGGGATGGTTCTAATGAAAAACTGTTTTTT
CASSVLFRGGTGDGSNEKLFF
>TRBV9|once|TRBJ1-1|.
TGTGCCAGCAGCGTAGGTTCAGAGGACACTGAAGCTTTCTTT
CASSVGSEDTEAFF
>TRBV18|.|TRBJ1-2|.
TGTGCCAGCTCACCGGACGGCCTTGGCGGCTACACCTTC
CASSPDGLGGYTF
>TRBV7-5|.|TRBJ2-1|.
TGTGCCAGAAGCTTAGAGGGGGAATTAGTAGGACAGGTCTACAATGAGCAGTTCTTC
CARSLEGELVGQVYNEQFF
>TRBV7-2|.|TRBJ2-1|.
TGTGCCAGCAGCTCCCAACCCGGGGCTTCTGAGGACGTGCCCTTCTTC
CASSSQPGASEDVPFF
>TRBV4-1|.|TRBJ2-7|.
TGCGCCAGCAGCCAAGATGGGGGATCTCCCTACGAGCAGTACTTC
CASSQDGGSPYEQYF
>TRBV7-6|.|TRBJ2-6|.
TGTGCCAGCAGCTTAATATCTGGGGCCAACGTCCTGACTTTC
CASSLISGANVLTF
>TRBV7-9|.|TRBJ1-6|TRBD1
TGTGCCAGCAGCTCGGGGACAGGTCCACAGTCACCCCTCCACTTT
CASSSGTGPQSPLHF
>TRBV25-1|.|TRBJ2-2|.
TGTGCCAGCAGTGAATCAGCCCACGTCGGGGAGCTGTTTTTT
CASSESAHVGELFF
>TRBV6-5|.|TRBJ2-1|.
TGTGCCAGCAGCTGGGGTCGCTCCAATGAGCAGTTCTTC
CASSWGRSNEQFF
>TRBV2|.|TRBJ1-1|TRBD1
TGTGCCAGCAGTGATCAGGGGGCGGACACTGAAGCTTTCTTT
CASSDQGADTEAFF
>TRBV5-8|.|TRBJ2-1|TRBD1
TGTGCCAGCAGGGGGACAGGGCTACACCAGCAGTTCTTC
CASRGTGLHQQFF
>TRBV18|.|TRBJ2-7|.
TGTGCCAGCTCTCAGGATCTTGTAGCCTCCTACGAGCAGTACTTC
CASSQDLVASYEQYF
>TRBV5-1|.|TRBJ2-3|.
TGCGCCAGCAGCTTGGGCGGAGGGGCAGATACGCAGTATTTT
CASSLGGGADTQYF
>TRBV27|.|TRBJ1-2|.
TGTGCCAGCAGTTTAGGGCGGACCTATGGCTACACCTTC
CASSLGRTYGYTF
>TRBV7-6|.|TRBJ2-1|.
TGTGCCAGCAGCCGGATCGGTGGTGAGCAGTTCTTC
CASSRIGGEQFF
>TRBV7-7|.|TRBJ2-7|.
TGTGCCAGCAGCCTAGCGGCCTCCGGGACAGGTCCCTACGAGCAGTACTTC
CASSLAASGTGPYEQYF
>TRBV5-1|.|TRBJ2-5|TRBD1
TGCGCCAGCAGCGAGCAACCGGGACAGGGAGGGACCCAGTACTTC
CASSEQPGQGGTQYF
>TRBV9|.|TRBJ1-5|.
TGTGCCAGCAGCGTAGACATGGACCAGCCCCAGCATTTT
CASSVDMDQPQHF
>TRBV5-1|.|TRBJ2-3|.
TGCGCCAGCCCCGACGATGATACGCAGTATTTT
CASPDDDTQYF
>TRBV2|.|TRBJ2-7|.
TGTGCCAGCAGCCTAACCAGGGTCGAGCAGTACTTC
CASSLTRVEQYF
>TRBV27|.|TRBJ1-1|TRBD1
TGTGCCAGCAGTCGGACAGGGTTTACTGAAGCTTTCTTT
CASSRTGFTEAFF
>TRBV28|.|TRBJ2-3|.
TGTGCCAGCAGTCCGGGGAGTGGGACGGCTAGCACAGATACGCAGTATTTT
CASSPGSGTASTDTQYF
>TRBV7-2|.|TRBJ1-3|.
TGTGCCAGCAGCTTAGAAGGGACGAGAGGAAACACCATATATTTT
CASSLEGTRGNTIYF
>TRBV14|.|TRBJ2-5|.
TGTGCCAGCAGCCAAGGGCAGGGCCTAGGGACCCAGTACTTC
CASSQGQGLGTQYF
>TRBV27|.|TRBJ1-5|TRBD1
TGTGCCAGCAGCGTAACGCCTCCGGGACAGGGTATTGATCAGCCCCAGCATTTT
CASSVTPPGQGIDQPQHF
>TRBV5-5|.|TRBJ2-5|.
TGTGCCAGCAGCTTTGGCCGAGAGACCCAGTACTTC
CASSFGRETQYF
>TRBV15|few|TRBJ1-1|.
TGTGCCACCAGCAGAGAAGGTTCTAGCACTGAAGCTTTCTTT
CATSREGSSTEAFF
>TRBV5-5|.|TRBJ1-1|.
TGTGCCAGCAGCTTCGACAGTCCCACTGAAGCTTTCTTT
CASSFDSPTEAFF
>TRBV18|.|TRBJ2-5|TRBD1
TGTGCCAGCTCACCGGCAGGGGGAGAGACCCAGTACTTC
CASSPAGGETQYF
>TRBV7-2|.|TRBJ2-5|.
TGTGCCAGCAGCTTAGACAGCCCTGTTGGGACCCAGTACTTC
CASSLDSPVGTQYF
>TRBV5-5|.|TRBJ1-5|.
TGTGCCAGCTCTCGCAATCAGCCCCAGCATTTT
CASSRNQPQHF